The clone carrying this T cell receptor beta chain came up many times. Its specificity is not known. Reliance was placed on clinical symptoms, serum thyroxine, TRAb, thyroid ultrasound and orbital computed tomography for diagnosis. The record originates from a study of Graves' ophthalmopathy and Graves' hyperthyroidism. Study-wide points: Most clonotypes expanded in thyroid above 0.001 frequency were present in blood too. For predicting ophthalmopathy progression, the model had nearly 71% sensitivity and 72.22% specificity.

Germline V gene sequence: CDR1 MNHNS, CDR2 SASEGT. With 6 bases removed from V and 4 bases from J, the gap between germline ends came to 10 bases. The CDR3 sequence is 12 residues long. RNA transcripts yielded amplified TCR beta CDR3 regions. HTBI-primed RT-PCR formed the first round, and a multiplex PCR formed the second. MiXCR was run by TCRdb on the multiplex PCR reads, yielding one entry per CDR3 protein. The data contain 300,000 to 400,000 distinct CDR3 sequences, about 18% of them singletons. This clonotype originated in an adult woman with stable Graves' hyperthyroidism. The sequenced material came from peripheral blood. V usage is TRBV6-1 and J usage is TRBJ2-7; no firm D call. The CDR3 is CASRVSEYEQYF. For the CDR3, the DNA is TGTGCCAGCAGGGTTTCGGAATACGAGCAGTACTTC.